This T cell receptor beta chain was documented in a study of blood T cell repertoires in COVID-19. Across the whole study: Acute and convalescent COVID-19 specimens originated in the United States, Italy and Spain. T cells, B-cell-depleted T cells, or PBMCs provided the cDNA or gDNA that served as material.

CDR3 length: 17 residues. In germline, CDR1 is SGHTA, CDR2 FQGTGA. The ends lost 5 bases at V and 8 bases at J; junction bases unmatched: 16. The authors' processing: Amplification from reference gene primers served as the basis for estimated nucleated cell counts. Using immunoSEQ multiplex PCR, the repertoire was profiled, and TCRdb retains in-frame clones only, with some absent. V and J calls and clone size are those listed in that table; D and trimming were worked out from the DNA. This sample carries about 230,000 clones, 86% of them seen once, and the ten largest clones take more than 9%. Recruited during active infection, patients (from Seattle) were subsequently followed longitudinally.

J is TRBJ2-1 and V is TRBV7-3; TRBD2 agrees at 9 bases. The specimen was peripheral blood. The clonotype originates from a man aged 45-60 years with COVID-19, enrolled during active disease. The CDR3 nucleotides are TGTGCCAGCAGCCCATCATCCGGGACTAGCATATACTATGAGCAGTTCTTC. Its translation is CASSPSSGTSIYYEQFF.